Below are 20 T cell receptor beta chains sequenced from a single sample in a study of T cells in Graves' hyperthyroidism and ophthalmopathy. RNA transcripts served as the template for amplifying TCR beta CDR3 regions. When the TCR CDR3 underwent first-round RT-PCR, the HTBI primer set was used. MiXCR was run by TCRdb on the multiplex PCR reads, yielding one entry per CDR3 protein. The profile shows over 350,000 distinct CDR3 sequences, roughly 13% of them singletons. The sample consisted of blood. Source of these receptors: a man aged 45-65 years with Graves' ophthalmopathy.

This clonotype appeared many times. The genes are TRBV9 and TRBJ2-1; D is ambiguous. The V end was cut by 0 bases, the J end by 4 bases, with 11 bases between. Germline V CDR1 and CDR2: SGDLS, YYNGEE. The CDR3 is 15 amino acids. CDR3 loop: CASSVAAALYNEQFF. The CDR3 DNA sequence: TGTGCCAGCAGCGTAGCAGCTGCATTATACAATGAGCAGTTCTTC.

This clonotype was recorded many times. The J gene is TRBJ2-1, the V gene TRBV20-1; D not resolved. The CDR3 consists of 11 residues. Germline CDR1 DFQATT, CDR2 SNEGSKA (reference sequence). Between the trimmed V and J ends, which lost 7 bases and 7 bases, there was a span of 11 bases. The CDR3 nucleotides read TGCAGTGTCACCAGCGTGAATGAGCAGTTCTTC. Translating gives CSVTSVNEQFF.

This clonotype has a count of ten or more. In nucleotides, the CDR3 is TGTGCCAGCAGACTCCAACAGGGGACCCGATATGGCTACACCTTC. Translation gives CASRLQQGTRYGYTF. V is TRBV7-2 and J is TRBJ1-2, with TRBD1 identical over 7 bases. V was pared by 6 bases and J by 5 bases, with 12 bases of the junction left unmatched. Germline lookup yields CDR1 SGHTA and CDR2 FQGNSA. CDR3 length: 15 residues.

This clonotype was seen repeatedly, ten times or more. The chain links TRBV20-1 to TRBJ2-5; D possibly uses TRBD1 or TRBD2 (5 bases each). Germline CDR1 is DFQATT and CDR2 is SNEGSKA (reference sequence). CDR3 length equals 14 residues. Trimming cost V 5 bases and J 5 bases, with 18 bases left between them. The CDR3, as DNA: TGCAGTGCTGACCGGGACGGCCTCGGGGAGACCCAGTACTTC. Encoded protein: CSADRDGLGETQYF.

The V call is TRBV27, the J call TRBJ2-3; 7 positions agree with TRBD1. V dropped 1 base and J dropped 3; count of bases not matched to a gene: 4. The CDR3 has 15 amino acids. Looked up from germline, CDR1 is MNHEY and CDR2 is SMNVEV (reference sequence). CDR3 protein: CASSLWAGGTDTQYF. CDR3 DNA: TGTGCCAGCAGTTTATGGGCAGGGGGAACAGATACGCAGTATTTT.

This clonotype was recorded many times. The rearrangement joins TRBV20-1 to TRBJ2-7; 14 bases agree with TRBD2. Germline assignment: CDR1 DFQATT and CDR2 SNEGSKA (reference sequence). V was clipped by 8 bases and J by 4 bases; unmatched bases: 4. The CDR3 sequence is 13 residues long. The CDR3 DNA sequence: TGCAGTCAGGGACTAGCGGGAGAATACGAGCAGTACTTC. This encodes CSQGLAGEYEQYF.

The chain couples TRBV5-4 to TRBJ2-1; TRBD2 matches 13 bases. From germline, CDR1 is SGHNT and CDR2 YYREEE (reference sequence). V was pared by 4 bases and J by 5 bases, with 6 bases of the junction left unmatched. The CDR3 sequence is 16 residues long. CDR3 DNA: TGTGCCAGCAGCCCTGGGACTAGCGGGAATAACAATGAGCAGTTCTTC. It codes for CASSPGTSGNNNEQFF.

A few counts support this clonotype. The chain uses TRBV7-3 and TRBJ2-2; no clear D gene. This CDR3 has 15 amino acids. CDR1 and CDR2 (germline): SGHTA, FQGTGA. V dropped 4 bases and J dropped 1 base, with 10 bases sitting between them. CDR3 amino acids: CASSSNSLNTGELFF. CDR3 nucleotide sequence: TGTGCCAGCAGCTCGAACTCCTTGAACACCGGGGAGCTGTTTTTT. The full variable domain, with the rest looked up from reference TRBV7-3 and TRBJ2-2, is GAGVSQTPSNKVTEKGKYVELRCDPISGHTALYWYRQSLGQGPEFLIYFQGTGAADDSGLPNDRFFAVRPEGSVSTLKIQRTERGDSAVYLCASSSNSLNTGELFFGEGSRLTVL.

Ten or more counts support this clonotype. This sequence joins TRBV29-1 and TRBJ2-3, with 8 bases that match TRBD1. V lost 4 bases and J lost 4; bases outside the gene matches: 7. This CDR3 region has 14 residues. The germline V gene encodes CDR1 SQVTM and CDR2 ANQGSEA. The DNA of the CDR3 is TGCAGCGTTGTATCCAGGGGGCCGGCAGATACGCAGTATTTT. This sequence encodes CSVVSRGPADTQYF.

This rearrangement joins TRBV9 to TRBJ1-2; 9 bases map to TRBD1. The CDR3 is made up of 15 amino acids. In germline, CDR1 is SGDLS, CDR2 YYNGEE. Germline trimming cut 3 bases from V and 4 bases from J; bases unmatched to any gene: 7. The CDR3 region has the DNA TGTGCCAGCAGCGCACGGACAGGGGAGGTCTATGGCTACACCTTC. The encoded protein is CASSARTGEVYGYTF.

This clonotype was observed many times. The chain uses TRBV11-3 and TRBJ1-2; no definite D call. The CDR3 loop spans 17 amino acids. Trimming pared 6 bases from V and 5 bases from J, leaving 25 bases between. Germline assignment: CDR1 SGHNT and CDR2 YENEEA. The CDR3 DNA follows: TGTGCCAGCAGTCACCCCGCCGGGAAACAACTGGGTTATGGCTACACCTTC. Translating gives CASSHPAGKQLGYGYTF. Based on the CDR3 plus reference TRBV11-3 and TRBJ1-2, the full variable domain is EAGVVQSPRYKIIEKKQPVAFWCNPISGHNTLYWYLQNLGQGPELLIRYENEEAVDDSQLPKDRFSAERLKGVDSTLKIQPAELGDSAVYLCASSHPAGKQLGYGYTFGSGTRLTVV.

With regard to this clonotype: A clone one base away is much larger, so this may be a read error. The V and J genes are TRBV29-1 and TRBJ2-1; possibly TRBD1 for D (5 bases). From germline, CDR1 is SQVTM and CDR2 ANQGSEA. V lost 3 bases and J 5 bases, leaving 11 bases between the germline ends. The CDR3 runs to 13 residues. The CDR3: CSVEKTAHNEQFF. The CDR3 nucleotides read TGCAGCGTTGAGAAGACAGCTCACAATGAGCAGTTCTTC.

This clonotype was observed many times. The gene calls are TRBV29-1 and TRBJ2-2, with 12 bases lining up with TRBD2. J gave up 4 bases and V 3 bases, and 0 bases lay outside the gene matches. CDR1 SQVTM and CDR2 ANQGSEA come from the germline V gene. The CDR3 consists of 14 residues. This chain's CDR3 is CSVEGLAGTGELFF. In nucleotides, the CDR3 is TGCAGCGTTGAGGGACTAGCGGGCACCGGGGAGCTGTTTTTT.

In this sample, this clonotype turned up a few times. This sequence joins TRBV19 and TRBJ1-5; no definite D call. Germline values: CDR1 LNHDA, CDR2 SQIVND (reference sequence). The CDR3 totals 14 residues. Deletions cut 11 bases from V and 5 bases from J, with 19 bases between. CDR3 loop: CASYPHGRDQPQHF. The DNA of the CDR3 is TGTGCCTCCTACCCCCACGGGAGAGATCAGCCCCAGCATTTT.

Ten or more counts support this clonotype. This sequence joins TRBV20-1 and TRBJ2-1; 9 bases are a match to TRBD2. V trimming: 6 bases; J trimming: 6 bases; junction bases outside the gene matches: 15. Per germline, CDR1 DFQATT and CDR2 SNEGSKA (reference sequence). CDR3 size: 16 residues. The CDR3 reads CSAKPPLAGNFNEQFF. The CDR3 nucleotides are TGCAGTGCCAAACCTCCCCTAGCGGGGAATTTCAATGAGCAGTTCTTC.

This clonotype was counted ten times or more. The CDR3 protein is CASTSGVMNTEAFF. The CDR3 nucleotides are TGTGCCAGCACATCGGGCGTCATGAACACTGAAGCTTTCTTT. This chain uses TRBV28 with TRBJ1-1; D is unresolved. Per germline, CDR1 MDHEN and CDR2 SYDVKM. Trimming took off 7 bases at V and 0 bases at J, with 12 bases between the two ends. This CDR3 is 14 amino acids long. The variable domain in full, completed from reference TRBV28 and TRBJ1-1, reads DVKVTQSSRYLVKRTGEKVFLECVQDMDHENMFWYRQDPGLGLRLIYFSYDVKMKEKGDIPEGYSVSREKKERFSLILESASTNQTSMYLCASTSGVMNTEAFFGQGTRLTVV.

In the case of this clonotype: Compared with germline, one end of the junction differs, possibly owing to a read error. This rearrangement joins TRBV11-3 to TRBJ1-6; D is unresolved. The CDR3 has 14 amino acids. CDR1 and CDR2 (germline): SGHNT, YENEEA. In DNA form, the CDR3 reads TGTGCCAGCAGCTTCTACGGGGAGAATTCAGCCCTCCACTTT. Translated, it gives CASSFYGENSALHF.

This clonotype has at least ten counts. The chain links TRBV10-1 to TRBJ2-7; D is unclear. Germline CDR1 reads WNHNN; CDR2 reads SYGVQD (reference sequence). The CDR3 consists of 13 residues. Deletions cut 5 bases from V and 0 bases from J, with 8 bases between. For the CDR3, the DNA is TGCGCCAGCAGTCCAGCAGGCTCCTACGAGCAGTACTTC. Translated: CASSPAGSYEQYF.

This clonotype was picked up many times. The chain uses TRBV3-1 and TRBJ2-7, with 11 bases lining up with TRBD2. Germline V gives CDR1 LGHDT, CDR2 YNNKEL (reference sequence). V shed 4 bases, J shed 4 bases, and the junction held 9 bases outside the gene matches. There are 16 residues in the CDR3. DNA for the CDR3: TGTGCCAGCAGCCCAGATCCGACTAGCGGGATATACGAGCAGTACTTC. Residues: CASSPDPTSGIYEQYF.

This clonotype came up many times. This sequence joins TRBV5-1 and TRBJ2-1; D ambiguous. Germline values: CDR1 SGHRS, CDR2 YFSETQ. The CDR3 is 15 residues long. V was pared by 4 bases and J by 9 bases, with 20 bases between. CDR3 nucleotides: TGCGCCAGCAGCATGGGTAGATTCTACATTGCTGAGCAGTTCTTC. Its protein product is CASSMGRFYIAEQFF.